The next 8 T cell receptor beta chains were all read from a single sample in a study of T-cell memory formation after mild COVID-19. TCRdb reprocessed the 5' RACE reads via MiXCR and lists one record per CDR3 protein. The table includes 250,000 to 350,000 distinct CDR3 sequences, roughly 16% detected once. Sequencing was carried out using PBMCs or a T cell subset sorted from them (not recorded which). These receptors all come from a man in his late teens or twenties who had mild COVID-19 (a few samples of this study predate the infection). Cell type and time point are not known.

This clonotype was counted many times. This chain connects TRBV5-1 to TRBJ2-5; D is possibly TRBD2 (5 bases). The germline gives CDR1 SGHRS, CDR2 YFSETQ. This CDR3 has 13 amino acids. V shed 0 bases and J shed 3 bases, with 6 bases lying between them. The CDR3 here is CASSLEAEETQYF. DNA of the CDR3: TGCGCCAGCAGCTTGGAAGCGGAAGAGACCCAGTACTTC.

The chain joins TRBV12-3 or TRBV12-4 to TRBJ2-5; D may be TRBD1 (5 bases). The V gene lost 2 bases and the J gene lost 2 bases, with 12 bases spanning the gap. This CDR3 has 15 amino acids. In DNA, the CDR3 is TGTGCCAGCAGTTTAAGGCCAGGGTCACAAGAGACCCAGTACTTC. The encoded protein is CASSLRPGSQETQYF.

This clonotype was seen repeatedly, ten times or more. The chain uses TRBV7-9 and TRBJ1-1; D is ambiguous. This CDR3 spans 12 amino acids. Per the germline V gene, CDR1 is SEHNR and CDR2 is FQNEAQ (reference sequence). V was clipped by 1 base and J by 5 bases, with 5 bases between them. In DNA, the CDR3 is TGTGCCAGCAGCTTAGGAAAGACTGAAGCTTTCTTT. It codes for CASSLGKTEAFF. The full variable domain, in which reference TRBV7-9 and TRBJ1-1 provide the parts outside the CDR3, is DTGVSQNPRHKITKRGQNVTFRCDPISEHNRLYWYRQTLGQGPEFLTYFQNEAQLEKSRLLSDRFSAERPKGSFSTLEIQRTEQGDSAMYLCASSLGKTEAFFGQGTRLTVV.

This clonotype was counted only a few times. The rearrangement links TRBV7-2 to TRBJ2-7; TRBD1 is a possible D gene (5 bases). V gave up 8 bases and J gave up 4 bases, with 15 bases separating them. The CDR3 covers 13 residues. Per the germline V gene, CDR1 is SGHTA and CDR2 is FQGNSA. CDR3 region: CASRMAGLYEQYV. CDR3 bases: TGTGCCAGCCGAATGGCAGGGCTGTACGAGCAGTACGTC.

This clonotype has a handful of counts. The J gene is TRBJ2-1, the V gene TRBV11-1; D is ambiguous. The CDR3 covers 16 residues. V was trimmed by 5 bases and J by 1 base, leaving 15 bases between them. The germline V gene has CDR1 SGHAT and CDR2 FQDESV (reference sequence). CDR3 in DNA: TGTGCCAGCAGCCCCGGACGGACCGCTTCCTACAATGAGCAGTTCTTC. This encodes CASSPGRTASYNEQFF.

The table lists this clonotype with a few counts. The chain recombines TRBV20-1 with TRBJ2-3, with D possibly being TRBD2 (6 bases). This CDR3 comprises 13 residues. CDR1 is DFQATT, CDR2 SNEGSKA, per germline (reference sequence). The CDR3 region has the DNA TGCAGCCTGAGCGGGTCCGGCACAGATACGCAGTATTTT. This codes for CSLSGSGTDTQYF.

In this sample, this clonotype turned up a few times. This chain joins TRBV6-2 or TRBV6-3 and TRBJ2-1; maybe TRBD2 (5 bases). The germline CDR1 and CDR2 sequences are MNHEY and SVGEGT. The CDR3 spans 18 residues. Trimming cost V 6 bases and J 0 bases, with 21 bases left between them. The CDR3 DNA sequence: TGTGCCAGCAGACCCGAGGGATTAGCGCAGAGCTCCTACAATGAGCAGTTCTTC. Its translation: CASRPEGLAQSSYNEQFF.

The chain has TRBV6-5 and TRBJ2-5; TRBD2 matches 11 bases. Germline V lookup: CDR1 MNHEY, CDR2 SVGAGI. CDR3 length equals 14 residues. After removal of 10 bases from V and 2 bases from J, the junction contained 6 bases not matched to a gene. In DNA form, the CDR3 reads TGTGCCATCCCGACTAGCGGGACTCAAGAGACCCAGTACTTC. The encoded protein is CAIPTSGTQETQYF.